The subject of this entry is one T cell receptor (beta chain). Its antigen remains unknown. TCRdb itself ran the reads through MiXCR, one entry per CDR3 protein. The repertoire holds hundreds of thousands of distinct CDR3 sequences, with about 42% as singletons. This sample is part of a study of T cell repertoires in cytomegalovirus infection. About the study: Indications came from public TCR beta signatures; they pointed to CMV infection and to a matching HLA type. Study conclusions and caveats: Of the TCR beta families, the public ones yielded a cumulative frequency that identified carriers of CMV plus the relevant HLA. In two of eight donors, the top clonotype was HLA-C-restricted CMV-specific.

Trimming at V came to 2 bases and at J to 3 bases, leaving 13 bases not matched to a gene. The CDR3 is made up of 18 amino acids. The sequence derives from a human donor in good health (CMV status not recorded). Some clones in this sample may be carry-over from other donors' samples. The chain employs TRBV12-3 or TRBV12-4 and TRBJ1-5; 7 bases line up with TRBD1. This specimen was cultured PBMCs, taken from culture after CMV antigen stimulation. The CDR3 region is CASSLTNWDRRPNQPQHF. In nucleotides, the CDR3 is TGTGCCAGCAGTTTAACGAACTGGGACAGAAGACCCAATCAGCCCCAGCATTTT.